This T cell receptor beta chain is drawn from a study of breast tumors, draining lymph nodes, adjacent tissues. Trimming took off 4 bases at V and 7 bases at J, with 13 bases between the two ends. The CDR3 runs to 13 residues. On this clonotype: Its cognate antigen is unknown.

Findings of the study overall: The lymph node origin of tumor T cells was framed as consistent with a hypothesis, not demonstrated. Tumor and nontumor repertoires were significantly more similar in luminal-like than in basal-like breast cancer. Findings are consistent with lymph node origin and intratumoral expansion of most tumor T cells.

Axillary draining lymph nodes of breast cancer patients supplied the node samples. TCRdb used MiXCR to reprocess the multiplex PCR reads, holding one entry per CDR3 protein. This table has 200,000 to 300,000 distinct CDR3 sequences, under 35% appearing once. V gene TRBV12-3 or TRBV12-4 combines with J gene TRBJ2-5; possibly TRBD1 for D (6 bases). Sequences were obtained from axillary lymph node tissue. The clonotype originates from a female donor with breast cancer. Some clones in this sample may be carry-over from other donors' samples. CDR3 bases: TGTGCCAGCAGTTCGGGCCCCAGGGGGACCCAGTACTTC. It codes for CASSSGPRGTQYF.